In its sample, the clone carrying this T cell receptor (beta chain) was seen once. Using immunoSEQ multiplex PCR, the repertoire was profiled, and TCRdb retains in-frame clones only, with some absent. Of 20,000 to 25,000 clones in the sample, roughly nine tenths are singletons; the top ten hold roughly 28%. The CDR3 extends over 16 amino acids. The V gene lost 3 bases and the J gene lost 1 base, with 14 bases spanning the gap. CDR1 and CDR2 (germline): ENHRY, SYGVKD. This entry belongs to a study of OX40 agonist ivuxolimab in advanced cancers. Material: CD4+ or CD8+ T cells sorted from blood, obtained in a trial of the OX40 agonist ivuxolimab. The sequence came from an adult with an advanced solid tumor such as melanoma, head and neck, liver or kidney cancer. This sequence joins TRBV10-3 and TRBJ2-3, with D possibly matching TRBD1 (7 bases). The CDR3 loop reads CAISEPGDSRTDTQYF. Here the CDR3 DNA reads TGTGCCATCAGTGAACCGGGGGACAGCCGCACAGATACGCAGTATTTT.